A single sample is the source of the 5 T cell receptor beta chains below, sequenced in a study of molecular identifiers for immune sequencing clone quantification. TCRdb re-analysed the PCR reads in MiXCR, keeping a single row per CDR3 protein. The sample includes about 630,000 distinct CDR3 sequences, 25% of them seen just once. Sequencing input: naive CD8+ T cells from blood, with Jurkat cell RNA spiked in. Subset here: FACS-sorted CD8+CD4-CCR7+CD45RA+ naive T cells. These receptors were obtained from a human donor in good health. Some libraries in this study had Jurkat cell RNA spiked in.

This chain joins TRBV11-2 and TRBJ2-1; 10 nucleotides line up with TRBD2. Trimming removed 1 base from V and 9 bases from J; junction bases left unmatched: 6. The CDR3 runs to 15 residues. Germline-derived CDR1 and CDR2 are SGHAT and FQNNGV. CDR3 sequence (DNA): TGTGCCAGCAGCTTAGTTTCTAGCGGGGGAACTGAGCAGTTCTTC. Protein product: CASSLVSSGGTEQFF.

This clonotype appeared many times. The V gene is TRBV7-2, the J gene TRBJ2-5, with a tentative D call TRBD1 (6 bases). Germline V gene lookup returns CDR1 SGHTA and CDR2 FQGNSA. The CDR3 has 13 residues. V was shortened by 1 base and J by 12 bases, with 15 bases between the two germline ends. The CDR3 protein is CASSLVGHQVEYF. DNA for the CDR3: TGTGCCAGCAGCTTAGTGGGACACCAAGTGGAGTACTTC.

The chain employs TRBV28 and TRBJ2-7; 9 bases match TRBD2. The germline CDR1 and CDR2 sequences are MDHEN and SYDVKM. This CDR3 contains 16 residues. Unmatched junction bases numbered 8, after V lost 5 bases and J lost 0 bases. Here the CDR3 reads CASSPLAGRSSYEQYF. In DNA, the CDR3 is TGTGCCAGCAGTCCTCTAGCGGGAAGGAGCTCCTACGAGCAGTACTTC.

The V gene is TRBV12-3 or TRBV12-4, the J gene TRBJ2-1; either TRBD1 or TRBD2 may fit D (5 bases each). This CDR3 has 12 residues. Trimming removed 2 bases from V and 11 bases from J, with 10 bases in between. CDR3 bases: TGTGCCAGCAGTTTAACCCCGGGACAGCAGTTCTTC. Translated: CASSLTPGQQFF.

Comment on this clonotype: This sequence may be a read error, since a much larger clone differs from it by one base. This chain joins TRBV5-3 and TRBJ1-5, with D unclear. TRBV5-3 is treated as an ORF (open reading frame) with a function not yet certain. This CDR3 has 14 residues. V was shortened by 8 bases and J by 3 bases, with 15 bases between the two germline ends. The CDR3 loop is CASSTDGFNQPQHF. In DNA form, the CDR3 reads TGTGCCAGCAGCACTGACGGCTTCAATCAGCCCCAGCATTTT.